A single sample is the source of the 8 T cell receptor beta chains below, sequenced in a study of tumor-infiltrating lymphocytes in oesophageal squamous cell carcinoma. One entry per CDR3 protein, called by TCRdb with MiXCR from the PCR reads. The table records 15,000 to 20,000 distinct CDR3 sequences, roughly two fifths of them present only once. The sequenced sample was esophageal tumor tissue. The receptors shown here come from a male donor with esophageal squamous cell carcinoma.

On this clonotype itself: Given the absence of the conserved phenylalanine or tryptophan at the CDR3 end, a read error is likely. It is unclear where the CDR3 begins or ends on the DNA, so no DNA is shown, and the CDR3 is as TCRdb lists it. CDR3 in amino acids: CASKGRDSYNEQFFGP. This chain uses TRBV7-3 with TRBJ2-6; whether TRBD2, the table's D call, matches the DNA was not checked. With termini counted, the CDR3 has 16 amino acids. Germline V CDR1 and CDR2: SGHTA, FQGTGA.

This clonotype has just a few counts. V is TRBV27 and J is TRBJ2-5, with D possibly matching TRBD2 (6 bases). The CDR3 has 14 residues. V was shortened by 4 bases and J by 7 bases, with 16 bases between the two germline ends. In germline, CDR1 is MNHEY, CDR2 SMNVEV (reference sequence). CDR3 residues: CASSSGTATGTQYF. Written as DNA, the CDR3 is TGTGCCAGCAGTTCCGGGACTGCCACGGGGACCCAGTACTTC.

In this sample, this clonotype is medium-sized. The chain joins TRBV7-9 to TRBJ2-3; 7 nucleotides line up with TRBD2. The CDR3 runs 18 residues. Germline CDR1 reads SEHNR; CDR2 reads FQNEAQ (reference sequence). After removal of 5 bases from V and 0 bases from J, the junction contained 14 bases not matched to a gene. The CDR3 DNA sequence: TGTGCCAGCAGCCCCAGCCTTAGGCGGGGGATTAGCACAGATACGCAGTATTTT. Translating it yields CASSPSLRRGISTDTQYF.

The chain couples TRBV7-3 to TRBJ2-4; D remains ambiguous. Judging by the DNA end, TRBJ2-7 fits better; the J call may be wrong. This CDR3 has 13 amino acids. Per the germline V gene, CDR1 is SGHTA and CDR2 is FQGTGA. The CDR3 reads CASSPPGTYEQYF. CDR3 DNA: TGTGCCAGCAGTCCCCCCGGCACCTACGAGCAGTACTTC.

There are many counts of this clonotype. The V and J genes are TRBV6-1 and TRBJ1-2; TRBD1 is a possible D gene (5 bases). V was pared by 5 bases and J by 3 bases, with 13 bases between. Germline CDR1 and CDR2: MNHNS and SASEGT. The CDR3 loop spans 14 amino acids. CDR3 nucleotides: TGTGCCAGCAGTTCTGACAGCAACCACTATGGCTACACCTTC. Its protein is CASSSDSNHYGYTF.

This clonotype has just one count. Compared with germline, one end of the junction differs, possibly owing to a read error. CDR3 residues: CASSHSEDSGGDEQFF. The CDR3, as DNA: TGTGCCAGCAGCCACTCAGAGGATAGCGGGGGGGATGAGCAGTTCTTC. V is TRBV4-1 and J is TRBJ2-1; 11 bases match TRBD2. The CDR3 spans 16 residues. Looked up from germline, CDR1 is MGHRA and CDR2 is YSYEKL.

Comments on this clonotype: Here the CDR3 omits its conserved ending phenylalanine or tryptophan, so a read error is the likely source. The limits of the CDR3 on the DNA are not certain, so only TCRdb's listed CDR3 is given. V usage is TRBV12-3 or TRBV12-4 and J usage is TRBJ2-6; TRBD2 is the table's D call and was not checked against the DNA. The CDR3 spans 8 amino acids, including both terminal residues. The CDR3 sequence is CASKGRGS.

This clonotype is labeled as medium-sized (0.01 to 0.1%). This may be a read error: a much more frequent sequence differs by one nucleotide. This sequence joins TRBV7-9 and TRBJ2-1, with 8 bases matching TRBD2. With the DNA end fitting TRBJ2-7 better, the J assignment may be wrong. The germline V gene has CDR1 SEHNR and CDR2 FQNEAQ (reference sequence). The CDR3 length is 15 residues. The CDR3 sequence is CASSRSGASYNEQYF. The CDR3, as DNA: TGTGCCAGCAGCCGTAGCGGGGCCTCCTACAATGAGCAGTACTTC.